This TCR beta chain emerged from a study of T cells in localized non-small cell lung cancer. Study-wide results and limits: With higher T cell density in blood came longer overall survival. Adjacent lung held a median roughly 56 of the top 100 tumor clones. As only one tumor region underwent sequencing, heterogeneity remains possible. It was uninvolved adjacent lung that showed the highest T cell clonality, exceeding tumor.

With respect to this clone: Its antigen is not known.

The CDR3 is 17 residues long. With V trimmed by 3 bases and J by 3 bases, 4 bases remained unmatched. Germline V gene sequence: CDR1 SGHNT, CDR2 YYREEE (reference sequence). Clones were read by immunoSEQ multiplex PCR, and TCRdb kept only the in-frame ones, dropping some. The table includes about 23,000 clones, about nine tenths detected once. The sequence derives from a woman aged 35 to 70 with stage I lung adenocarcinoma. V gene TRBV5-4 combines with J gene TRBJ2-2; 14 bases match TRBD2. Sequenced material: peripheral blood, taken before any cancer treatment. The CDR3 nucleotides read TGTGCCAGCAGCTCAGGACTAGCGGGAGGAGACACCGGGGAGCTGTTTTTT. Translating it yields CASSSGLAGGDTGELFF.